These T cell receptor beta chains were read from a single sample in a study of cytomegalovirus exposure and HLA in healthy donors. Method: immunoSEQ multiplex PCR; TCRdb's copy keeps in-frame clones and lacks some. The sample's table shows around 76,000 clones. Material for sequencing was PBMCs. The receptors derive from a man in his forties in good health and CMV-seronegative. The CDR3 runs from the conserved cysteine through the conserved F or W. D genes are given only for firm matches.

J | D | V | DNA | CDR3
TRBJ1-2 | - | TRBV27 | TGTGCCAGCAGTTTTCGTCAAGCCGGGGACTATGGCTACACCTTC | CASSFRQAGDYGYTF
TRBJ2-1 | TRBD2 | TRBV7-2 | TGTGCCAGCAGCATACCTAGCGGGAGTTTCAATGAGCAGTTCTTC | CASSIPSGSFNEQFF
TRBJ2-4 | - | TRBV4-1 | TGCGCCAGCAGCCAACTACCAAGGGGGGGGTGGGACATTCAGTACTTC | CASSQLPRGGWDIQYF
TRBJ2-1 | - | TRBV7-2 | TGTGCCAGCAGCTTAGCCCGGACAGACAATGAGCAGTTCTTC | CASSLARTDNEQFF
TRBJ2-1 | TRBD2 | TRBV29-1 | TGCAGTTTGTCAGGACTAGCGAGTATGAGCTCCTACAATGAGCAGTTCTTC | CSLSGLASMSSYNEQFF
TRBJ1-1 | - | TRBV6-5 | TGTGCCAGCAGTCCCTGGGCTCGGTTCGACACTGAAGCTTTCTTT | CASSPWARFDTEAFF
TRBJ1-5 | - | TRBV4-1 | TGCGCCAGCAGCCAAGATGAGGGCAATCAGCCCCAGCATTTT | CASSQDEGNQPQHF
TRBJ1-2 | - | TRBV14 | TGTGCCAGCAGCCTAAACAGGAGAGAAGGCTACACCTTC | CASSLNRREGYTF
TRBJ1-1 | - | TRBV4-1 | TGCGCCAGCAGGGGCAGGACAGTGAACACTGAAGCTTTCTTT | CASRGRTVNTEAFF
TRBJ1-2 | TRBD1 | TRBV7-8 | TGTGCCAGCAGCTTTGACAGGGGAGGCGGCTACACCTTC | CASSFDRGGGYTF
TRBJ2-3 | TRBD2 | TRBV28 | TGTGCCAGCAGCCCCGCGGGGGGCCGGGTAGATACGCAGTATTTT | CASSPAGGRVDTQYF
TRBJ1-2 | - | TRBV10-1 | TGCGCCAGCAGTGGCGGTAACTATGGCTACACCTTC | CASSGGNYGYTF
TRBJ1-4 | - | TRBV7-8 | TGTGCCAGCAGGTCCGAGGTTGAAAAACTGTTTTTT | CASRSEVEKLFF
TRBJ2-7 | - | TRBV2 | TGTGCCAGCAGTGAAGCCCTGAGCTACGAGCAGTACTTC | CASSEALSYEQYF
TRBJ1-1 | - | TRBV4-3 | TGCGCCAGCAGCCAGTTAGGGGGTGACACTGAAGCTTTCTTT | CASSQLGGDTEAFF
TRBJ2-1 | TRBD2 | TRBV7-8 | TGTGCCAGCAGCCAGAAGCGAGTATGGGGGACTAGCGGAGACAATGAGCAGTTCTTC | CASSQKRVWGTSGDNEQFF
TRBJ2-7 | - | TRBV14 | TGTGCCAGCAGCCAAGCCCTGGGGGGTTCCTACGAGCAGTACTTC | CASSQALGGSYEQYF
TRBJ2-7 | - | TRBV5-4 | TGTGCCAGCAGCCCGGGGGTCCGCCCTTACGAGCAGTACTTC | CASSPGVRPYEQYF
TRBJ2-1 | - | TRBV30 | TGTGCCTGGAGTCGGACAAAGAGTGAGCAGTTCTTC | CAWSRTKSEQFF